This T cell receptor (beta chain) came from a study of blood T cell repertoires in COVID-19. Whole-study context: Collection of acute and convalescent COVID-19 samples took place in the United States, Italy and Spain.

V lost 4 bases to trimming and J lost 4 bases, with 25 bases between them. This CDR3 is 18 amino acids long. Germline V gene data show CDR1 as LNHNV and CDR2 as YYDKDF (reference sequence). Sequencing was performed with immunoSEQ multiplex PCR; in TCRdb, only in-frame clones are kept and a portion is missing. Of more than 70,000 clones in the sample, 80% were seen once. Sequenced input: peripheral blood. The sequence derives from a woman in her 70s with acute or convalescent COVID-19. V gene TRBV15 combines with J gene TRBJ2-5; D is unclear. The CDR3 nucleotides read TGTGCCACCAGCAAAAGTGGCCCTTCAGCGAGAGCTTTAGAGACCCAGTACTTC. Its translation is CATSKSGPSARALETQYF.